This passage covers 30 T cell receptor beta chains from one sample sequenced in a study of response to subunit inactivated influenza vaccine (dated by TCRdb to the late 2010s). Library method: RT-PCR. The sequencing machine was an Illumina HiSeq 2500. Using fastp at Q25 and MiXCR, TCRdb reprocessed the public reads and kept productive beta chains. Merged by CDR3 protein, the rows form single entries marked with the most common genes and DNA. The sample table contains roughly 760,000 distinct CDR3 sequences; only one count was recorded for around 21% of them. The top ten constitute about 10% of the sample. Sequenced here: PBMCs from blood, sampled more than 4 days after vaccination. The source of these receptors is a man between 45 and 60 years old who received an inactivated influenza vaccine. Donor details come from another sample of the same person, matched by shared clones.

This clonotype was counted once. This chain links TRBV13 with TRBJ1-6; D is unclear. This CDR3 is 16 amino acids long. V was shortened by 0 bases and J by 3 bases, with 9 bases between the two germline ends. Germline CDR1 is PRHDT and CDR2 is FYEKMQ (reference sequence). In DNA, the CDR3 is TGTGCCAGCAGCTTAGGACGAGGGTTCTATAATTCACCCCTCCACTTT. Its translation is CASSLGRGFYNSPLHF.

V and J are TRBV4-1 and TRBJ1-2, with 9 positions matching TRBD1. Germline CDR1 is MGHRA and CDR2 is YSYEKL. With V trimmed by 3 bases and J by 1 base, 3 bases remained unmatched. This CDR3 contains 15 residues. CDR3 residues: CASSQGQGNNYGYTF. Written as DNA, the CDR3 is TGCGCCAGCAGCCAGGGACAGGGAAATAACTATGGCTACACCTTC.

The rearrangement joins TRBV10-2 to TRBJ1-4; 8 bases fit TRBD1. The V gene end was trimmed by 4 bases and the J gene end by 8 bases; junction bases not matched to a gene: 12. The CDR3 totals 16 residues. Germline CDR1 WSHSY, CDR2 SAAADI. The CDR3: CASSGKTTGEIEKLFF. CDR3 DNA sequence: TGCGCCAGCAGTGGGAAAACGACAGGGGAGATAGAAAAACTGTTTTTT.

This clonotype was seen a few times. J is TRBJ2-7 and V is TRBV6-5; no firm D call. The germline V gene has CDR1 MNHEY and CDR2 SVGAGI. V lost 0 bases and J 4 bases, leaving 13 bases between the germline ends. The CDR3 sequence is 15 residues long. CDR3 in amino acids: CASSYSKWPGYEQYF. CDR3 sequence (DNA): TGTGCCAGCAGTTACTCGAAATGGCCCGGATACGAGCAGTACTTC.

This chain connects TRBV7-9 to TRBJ2-3; D is possibly TRBD2 (6 bases). V lost 11 bases, J lost 2 bases, and 17 bases lay in between. Germline V gene sequence: CDR1 SEHNR, CDR2 FQNEAQ (reference sequence). The CDR3 is 14 residues long. The CDR3 DNA is TGTGCCTCCGGGGGTGCAGGGTCCACAGATACGCAGTATTTT. Protein: CASGGAGSTDTQYF.

This clonotype came up a few times. The J gene is TRBJ1-1, the V gene TRBV12-3 or TRBV12-4; no clear D. V lost 1 base and J 2 bases, leaving 8 bases between the germline ends. The length of the CDR3 is 14 residues. CDR3 residues: CASSLGSINTEAFF. For the CDR3, the DNA is TGTGCCAGCAGTTTAGGCAGTATTAACACTGAAGCTTTCTTT.

This clonotype appeared a few times. The CDR3 region is CASRGPGLHSDEQFF. The CDR3 region has the DNA TGTGCCAGCAGGGGGCCGGGACTACATTCCGATGAGCAGTTCTTC. The chain is built from TRBV2 and TRBJ2-1; TRBD2 agrees at 7 bases. CDR3 length equals 15 residues. The germline V gene encodes CDR1 SNHLY and CDR2 FYNNEI. After removal of 6 bases from V and 8 bases from J, the junction contained 13 bases not matched to a gene.

This clonotype was recorded a few times. This chain connects TRBV12-3 or TRBV12-4 to TRBJ2-4; 7 bases match TRBD2. The CDR3 runs 15 residues. J was trimmed by 1 base and V by 5 bases; bases with no gene match: 5. The CDR3 region is CASSPGGGAKNIQYF. The CDR3 DNA sequence: TGTGCCAGCAGTCCGGGGGGAGGGGCCAAAAACATTCAGTACTTC.

This clonotype has more than one count but fewer than ten. This chain joins TRBV20-1 and TRBJ2-7; the match to TRBD1 covers 10 bases. V gave up 2 bases and J gave up 5 bases; unmatched junction bases: 6. The germline V gene encodes CDR1 DFQATT and CDR2 SNEGSKA (reference sequence). The CDR3 spans 14 residues. CDR3 nucleotides: TGCAGTGCTAGACTGACAGGGGGCCTAAACGAGCAGTACTTC. Encoded protein: CSARLTGGLNEQYF.

This clonotype has only a few counts. The rearrangement joins TRBV6-5 to TRBJ2-7, with D possibly being TRBD1 (5 bases). V was pared by 2 bases and J by 4 bases, with 18 bases between. CDR3 length: 16 amino acids. CDR1 and CDR2 (germline): MNHEY, SVGAGI. The DNA of the CDR3 is TGTGCCAGCAGTTACAACCCGACTTCAGGGTGGTACGAGCAGTACTTC. Translating it yields CASSYNPTSGWYEQYF.

V gene TRBV6-2 or TRBV6-3 combines with J gene TRBJ2-5, with a possible D match to TRBD2 (6 bases). CDR3 length: 15 amino acids. V was pared by 2 bases and J by 3 bases, with 13 bases between. Germline V CDR1 and CDR2: MNHEY, SVGEGT. The CDR3 loop is CASSYGLAREETQYF. The DNA of the CDR3 is TGTGCCAGCAGTTACGGCCTAGCGAGAGAAGAGACCCAGTACTTC.

DNA of the CDR3: TGTGCCAGCAGTGAAAGGACAGGGCGTGATCAGCCCCAGCATTTT. This translates into CASSERTGRDQPQHF. The V and J genes are TRBV2 and TRBJ1-5; 8 bases are a match to TRBD1. Germline values: CDR1 SNHLY, CDR2 FYNNEI. The CDR3 contains 15 residues. V lost 2 bases and J lost 5; bases outside the gene matches: 5.

V is TRBV20-1 and J is TRBJ2-6; 7 nucleotides align to TRBD1. The CDR3 sequence is 16 residues long. Germline CDR1 is DFQATT and CDR2 is SNEGSKA (reference sequence). The trim removed 0 bases at V and 3 bases at J, leaving 5 bases unmatched. CDR3 residues: CSARDDRVSGANVLTF. CDR3 bases: TGCAGTGCTAGAGATGACAGGGTTAGTGGGGCCAACGTCCTGACTTTC.

This clonotype has more than one count but fewer than ten. The chain uses TRBV4-3 and TRBJ1-2; D perhaps matches TRBD1 (5 bases). Trimming stripped 0 bases from V and 8 bases from J, with 10 bases between. Germline V gives CDR1 LGHNA, CDR2 YSLEER. The CDR3 totals 13 residues. CDR3 nucleotides: TGCGCCAGCAGCCAAGACTCAGGGCTCGGCTACACCTTC. It encodes CASSQDSGLGYTF.

The chain links TRBV4-3 to TRBJ2-1, with D possibly TRBD2 on 5 matching bases. The germline V and J ends were trimmed by 2 bases and 0 bases, with 23 bases remaining between them. The V gene's germline CDR1 is LGHNA and CDR2 YSLEER. The CDR3 extends over 20 amino acids. CDR3 coding DNA: TGCGCCAGCAGCCAAAGTGGGAGCGTTCAGCAGCTGAGCTCCTACAATGAGCAGTTCTTC. This sequence encodes CASSQSGSVQQLSSYNEQFF.

The chain couples TRBV10-3 to TRBJ2-2, with D possibly matching TRBD1 (6 bases). Germline assignment: CDR1 ENHRY and CDR2 SYGVKD. The germline V and J ends were trimmed by 2 bases and 5 bases, with 15 bases remaining between them. CDR3 length: 16 amino acids. The CDR3 DNA reads as TGTGCCATCAGTGAGCCACAGGGATACTTGACCGGGGAGCTGTTTTTT. Its protein product is CAISEPQGYLTGELFF.

The sample holds a few counts of this clonotype. CDR3 nucleotides: TGTGCCAGCAGATCTGGACAGGAAAACTATGGCTACACCTTC. Protein: CASRSGQENYGYTF. The V gene is TRBV6-2 or TRBV6-3, the J gene TRBJ1-2; 7 bases line up with TRBD1. This CDR3 spans 14 amino acids. CDR1 and CDR2 from the germline V gene are MNHEY and SVGEGT. Trimming took 6 bases from V and 2 from J; bases not matched to a gene: 6.

The sample holds a few counts of this clonotype. V is TRBV20-1 and J is TRBJ2-6; no firm D call. The CDR3 has 12 amino acids. Germline loops: CDR1 DFQATT, CDR2 SNEGSKA (reference sequence). The CDR3, as DNA: TGCAGCGCGGACTCTGGGGCCAACGTCCTGACTTTC. As protein: CSADSGANVLTF.

The chain links TRBV3-1 to TRBJ2-7, with TRBD2 matching over 13 bases. Germline lookup yields CDR1 LGHDT and CDR2 YNNKEL (reference sequence). CDR3 length: 20 amino acids. With 4 bases clipped from V and 2 bases from J, the junction kept 17 bases outside the gene matches. DNA of the CDR3: TGTGCCAGCAGCCCCGCATTGACTAGCGGGGGGCCCCCACGAACCTACGAGCAGTACTTC. This sequence encodes CASSPALTSGGPPRTYEQYF.

This clonotype was observed a few times. The gene calls are TRBV3-1 and TRBJ2-2; a possible D gene is TRBD2 (6 bases). The germline gives CDR1 LGHDT, CDR2 YNNKEL (reference sequence). The CDR3 is made up of 14 amino acids. V dropped 4 bases and J dropped 5 bases, with 11 bases sitting between them. CDR3 in DNA: TGTGCCAGCAGCCGTGGGGGGACTACCGGGGAGCTGTTTTTT. It encodes CASSRGGTTGELFF.

A remark on this clonotype: Since no conserved phenylalanine or tryptophan closes the CDR3, a read error is the likely cause. The V gene is TRBV20-1, the J gene TRBJ2-1; perhaps TRBD2 as D (6 bases). The germline V gene encodes CDR1 DFQATT and CDR2 SNEGSKA (reference sequence). This CDR3 spans 13 amino acids. Trimming removed 3 bases at V and 6 bases at J, with 12 bases between. Here the CDR3 reads CSASGRTGNEQFL. The CDR3 region has the DNA TGCAGTGCTAGTGGGAGGACCGGCAATGAGCAGTTCCTC.

A few counts support this clonotype. The rearrangement joins TRBV20-1 to TRBJ2-2; D perhaps matches TRBD1 (6 bases). Trimming removed 3 bases from V and 6 bases from J, with 11 bases in between. Germline CDR1 reads DFQATT; CDR2 reads SNEGSKA (reference sequence). The CDR3 is 13 residues long. The DNA for the CDR3 is TGCAGTGCTAGGGCACAGGGAGCCGGGGAGCTGTTTTTT. Translating it yields CSARAQGAGELFF.

Only a few counts were recorded for this clonotype. The chain recombines TRBV11-2 with TRBJ2-1, with 7 nucleotides matching TRBD2. The trim removed 5 bases at V and 7 bases at J, leaving 8 bases unmatched. The germline V gene has CDR1 SGHAT and CDR2 FQNNGV. There are 14 residues in the CDR3. This chain's CDR3 is CASSNFRGVNEQFF. CDR3 bases: TGTGCCAGCAGCAATTTCCGGGGGGTGAATGAGCAGTTCTTC.

The rearrangement uses TRBV4-2 and TRBJ2-2; 7 bases fit TRBD2. J gave up 3 bases and V 4 bases, and 11 bases lay outside the gene matches. Germline CDR1 reads LGHNA; CDR2 reads YNFKEQ. The CDR3 sequence is 17 residues long. The CDR3 sequence: CASSPLGRGGDTGELFF. The CDR3 nucleotides read TGTGCCAGCAGCCCCCTCGGACGCGGGGGAGACACCGGGGAGCTGTTTTTT.

The chain is built from TRBV7-9 and TRBJ1-1; TRBD1 is a possible D gene (6 bases). Germline V gene data show CDR1 as SEHNR and CDR2 as FQNEAQ (reference sequence). This CDR3 has 15 amino acids. Trimming pared 5 bases from V and 0 bases from J, leaving 13 bases between. The CDR3 DNA reads TGTGCCAGCAGCGTAGGGGACATAATGAACACTGAAGCTTTCTTT. Its protein is CASSVGDIMNTEAFF. The entire variable domain, with the rest obtained from reference TRBV7-9 and TRBJ1-1, is as follows: DTGVSQNPRHKITKRGQNVTFRCDPISEHNRLYWYRQTLGQGPEFLTYFQNEAQLEKSRLLSDRFSAERPKGSFSTLEIQRTEQGDSAMYLCASSVGDIMNTEAFFGQGTRLTVV.

The rearrangement joins TRBV20-1 to TRBJ1-5, with D tentatively TRBD1 (6 bases). CDR3 length: 15 residues. V was pared by 0 bases and J by 5 bases, with 14 bases between. Looked up from germline, CDR1 is DFQATT and CDR2 is SNEGSKA (reference sequence). The CDR3 is CSAREIGQTYQPQHF. The CDR3 DNA is TGCAGTGCTAGAGAAATAGGACAGACATATCAGCCCCAGCATTTT.

About this clonotype: This clone may be a read error of a much larger clone one base away. The chain uses TRBV7-7 and TRBJ1-5, with TRBD1 as a possible D gene (5 bases). Germline values: CDR1 SSHAT, CDR2 FNYEAQ (reference sequence). This CDR3 is 13 amino acids long. CDR3: CASSSGPNHPQHF. The CDR3 region has the DNA TGTGCTAGCAGCTCGGGGCCCAATCATCCCCAGCATTTT.

This clonotype was counted between two and nine times. The V call is TRBV5-1, the J call TRBJ2-3; no reliable D call. Per germline, CDR1 SGHRS and CDR2 YFSETQ. The V end lost 3 bases, the J end lost 0 bases, and 11 bases lay between the germline ends. There are 15 residues in the CDR3. This CDR3 is CASSSRGPSTDTQYF. CDR3 sequence (DNA): TGCGCCAGCAGCTCCCGTGGCCCTAGCACAGATACGCAGTATTTT.

This clonotype was seen only a few times. The rearrangement links TRBV9 to TRBJ1-1; D is unresolved. CDR1 and CDR2 from the germline V gene are SGDLS and YYNGEE. The germline V and J ends were trimmed by 0 bases and 0 bases, with 9 bases remaining between them. The CDR3 consists of 15 residues. CDR3 coding DNA: TGTGCCAGCAGCGTAGGGTTCCGGATGAACACTGAAGCTTTCTTT. As protein: CASSVGFRMNTEAFF.

V is TRBV12-3 or TRBV12-4 and J is TRBJ2-5; the match to TRBD1 covers 9 bases. V lost 4 bases, J lost 2 bases, and 2 bases stayed unmatched. The CDR3 is 14 amino acids. CDR3 bases: TGTGCCAGCAGTTGGGGACAGGGACAAGAGACCCAGTACTTC. It specifies CASSWGQGQETQYF.